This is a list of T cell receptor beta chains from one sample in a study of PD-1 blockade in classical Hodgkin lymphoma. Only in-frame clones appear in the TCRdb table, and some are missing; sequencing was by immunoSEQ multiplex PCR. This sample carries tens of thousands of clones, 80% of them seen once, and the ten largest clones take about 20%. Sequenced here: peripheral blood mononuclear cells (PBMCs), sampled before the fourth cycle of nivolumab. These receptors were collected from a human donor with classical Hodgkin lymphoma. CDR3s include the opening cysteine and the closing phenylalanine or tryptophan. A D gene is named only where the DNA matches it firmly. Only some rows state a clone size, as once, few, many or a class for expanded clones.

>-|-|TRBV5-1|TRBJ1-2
TGCGCCAGCAGCTTGGAGGGCTCTTATGGCTACACCTTC
CASSLEGSYGYTF
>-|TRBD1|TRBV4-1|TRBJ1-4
TGCGCCAGCAGCCAGACAGGGGGCCCAGCAACTAATGAAAAACTGTTTTTT
CASSQTGGPATNEKLFF
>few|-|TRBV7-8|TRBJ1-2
TGTGCCAGCAGCTTAGGCAAAGGACGGTCCTATGGCTACACCTTC
CASSLGKGRSYGYTF
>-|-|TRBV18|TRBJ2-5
TGTGCCAGCTCACCGATACACGGAGGGACCCAGTACTTC
CASSPIHGGTQYF
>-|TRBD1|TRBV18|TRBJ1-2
TGTGCCAGCTCACCTTTGGAGGGGACAGCCTATGGCTACACCTTC
CASSPLEGTAYGYTF
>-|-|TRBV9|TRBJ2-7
TGTGCCAGCAGCTATGGGGGGGAGCAGTACTTC
CASSYGGEQYF
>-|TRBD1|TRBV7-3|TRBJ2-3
TGTGCCAGCAGCAGGGACAGGGGGAATACAGATACGCAGTATTTT
CASSRDRGNTDTQYF
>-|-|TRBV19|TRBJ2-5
TGTGCCAGTAGTGTGGTCGGCCAAGAGACCCAGTACTTC
CASSVVGQETQYF
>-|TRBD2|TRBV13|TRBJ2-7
TGTGCCAGCAGCCCAGGAACTAGCGGGAGCTACGAGCAGTACTTC
CASSPGTSGSYEQYF
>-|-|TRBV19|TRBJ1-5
TGTGCCAGTAGTATGAGGGGAGGGGATAGCAATCAGCCCCAGCATTTT
CASSMRGGDSNQPQHF
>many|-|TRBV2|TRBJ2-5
TGTGCCAGCAGTGAGACAGCACCACCGATGGGGACCCAGTACTTC
CASSETAPPMGTQYF
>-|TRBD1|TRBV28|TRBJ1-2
TGTGCCAGTGGGGACAGACTTAACTATGGCTACACCTTC
CASGDRLNYGYTF
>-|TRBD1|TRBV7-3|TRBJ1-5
TGTGCCAGCAGCACCGACAGGGGGCATTTAGGCAATCAGCCCCAGCATTTT
CASSTDRGHLGNQPQHF
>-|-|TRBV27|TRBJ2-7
TGTGCCAGCAGTGAGGGCTTCGGGGCCTTAGCCGAGCAGTACTTC
CASSEGFGALAEQYF
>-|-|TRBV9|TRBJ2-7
TGTGCCAGCAGCGGCGATAGTTCAAGCTCCTACGAGCAGTACTTC
CASSGDSSSSYEQYF